The present T cell receptor (beta chain) was sequenced within a study of blood T cell repertoires in COVID-19. About the research overall: Acute-phase and convalescent COVID-19 samples originated in the United States, Italy and Spain. PBMCs, B-cell-depleted T cells, or T cells were the source of the cDNA or gDNA that made up the material.

Produced via immunoSEQ multiplex PCR; TCRdb's table is partial and in-frame only. The sample shows 400,000 to 550,000 clones, 85% to 90% of them seen only once. The CDR3 is 13 residues long. Germline CDR1 and CDR2: SGHAT and FQNNGV. The V end lost 3 bases, the J end lost 7 bases, and 10 bases lay between the germline ends. Sequenced material: peripheral blood. The clonotype was recovered from a woman aged 25 to 39 with acute or convalescent COVID-19. The chain links TRBV11-2 to TRBJ1-5, with D possibly TRBD1 on 5 matching bases. CDR3 sequence (DNA): TGTGCCAGCAGCTTGGGGGGAAAACAGCCCCAGCATTTT. Residues: CASSLGGKQPQHF.